The 21 T cell receptor beta chains below were found in one sample sequenced in a study of T cells in Graves' hyperthyroidism and ophthalmopathy. From RNA transcripts, TCR beta CDR3 regions were amplified. First-round RT-PCR targeting the TCR CDR3 was performed with the HTBI primer set. TCRdb fed the multiplex PCR reads into MiXCR, producing one record per CDR3 protein. The data contain under 600,000 distinct CDR3 sequences, approximately 15% of them singletons. The sample was blood. The receptors were sampled from a woman aged 40 to 49 with Graves' ophthalmopathy.

This clonotype was counted a few times. V usage is TRBV30 and J usage is TRBJ2-3; the D gene is possibly TRBD2 (6 bases). V lost 3 bases and J 4 bases, leaving 17 bases between the germline ends. Germline CDR1 reads GTSNPN; CDR2 reads SVGIG (reference sequence). CDR3 length equals 15 residues. CDR3 nucleotide sequence: TGTGCCTGGAGCAATCGGAGGGCTTGGGCAGATACGCAGTATTTT. This sequence encodes CAWSNRRAWADTQYF.

The sample holds a few counts of this clonotype. This rearrangement joins TRBV20-1 to TRBJ1-2; tentatively, D is TRBD1 (5 bases). This CDR3 spans 13 amino acids. Trimming removed 1 base from V and 6 bases from J, with 12 bases in between. Germline V gene data show CDR1 as DFQATT and CDR2 as SNEGSKA (reference sequence). The CDR3 nucleotides read TGCAGTGCTAGAGGCTATCAGGGTCATGGCTACACCTTC. This encodes CSARGYQGHGYTF.

This clonotype has a count of ten or more. A read error may produce the germline difference seen at one junction end. The genes are TRBV7-7 and TRBJ2-3, with 9 bases aligning to TRBD2. Looked up from germline, CDR1 is SSHAT and CDR2 is FNYEAQ (reference sequence). CDR3 size: 17 residues. CDR3 sequence: CASSPLRGLATSDTQYF. The CDR3 DNA is TGTGCTAGCAGCCCGCTTCGAGGACTAGCGACGTCAGATACGCAGTATTTT.

The CDR3 DNA follows: TGTGCCAGCAGCTCCGCGATTACAGGGGGCACGCAGTATTTT. Translating it yields CASSSAITGGTQYF. The V gene is TRBV3-1, the J gene TRBJ2-3; 9 bases map to TRBD1. Unmatched junction bases numbered 9, after V lost 5 bases and J lost 9 bases. Germline V CDR1 and CDR2: LGHDT, YNNKEL (reference sequence). The CDR3 totals 14 residues.

This clonotype was recorded many times. This chain links TRBV5-1 with TRBJ1-1; D not resolved. Germline-derived CDR1 and CDR2 are SGHRS and YFSETQ. The CDR3 runs to 15 residues. Trimming cost V 0 bases and J 7 bases, with 16 bases left between them. The CDR3 region has the DNA TGCGCCAGCAGCTTGGGTGAATGGGATGAGGATGAAGCTTTCTTT. This encodes CASSLGEWDEDEAFF.

The rearrangement links TRBV12-3 or TRBV12-4 to TRBJ2-3, with D uncertain. V was shortened by 4 bases and J by 2 bases, with 10 bases between the two germline ends. The CDR3 covers 14 residues. CDR3 nucleotide sequence: TGTGCCAGCAGTTATTCCGCACCCACAGATACGCAGTATTTT. Its translation is CASSYSAPTDTQYF.

This clonotype was seen at least ten times. The chain employs TRBV12-3 or TRBV12-4 and TRBJ2-1; no reliable D call. Trimming removed 2 bases at V and 2 bases at J, with 22 bases between. This CDR3 is 19 amino acids long. In nucleotides, the CDR3 is TGTGCCAGCAGTTTATTCCCTCGTGAGGAGATTAGCCCCTACAATGAGCAGTTCTTC. Translation: CASSLFPREEISPYNEQFF.

This chain links TRBV20-1 with TRBJ2-1; tentatively, D is TRBD2 (5 bases). Germline V lookup: CDR1 DFQATT, CDR2 SNEGSKA (reference sequence). Trimming took off 0 bases at V and 0 bases at J, with 12 bases between the two ends. The CDR3 has 16 residues. Written as DNA, the CDR3 is TGCAGTGCTAGAGACAGGTCGGGGATCTCCTACAATGAGCAGTTCTTC. Translated: CSARDRSGISYNEQFF.

This clonotype was seen at least ten times. The chain combines TRBV6-1 with TRBJ2-1, with 14 bases identical to TRBD2. CDR1 MNHNS and CDR2 SASEGT come from the germline V gene. With 5 bases clipped from V and 7 bases from J, the junction kept 4 bases outside the gene matches. The CDR3 consists of 15 residues. Here the CDR3 DNA reads TGTGCCAGCAGTTCCGGGACTAGCGGGGGAAATGAGCAGTTCTTC. Translated: CASSSGTSGGNEQFF.

The V and J genes are TRBV18 and TRBJ2-1; tentatively, D is TRBD2 (6 bases). CDR1 and CDR2 (germline): KGHSH, LQKENI. Trimming stripped 2 bases from V and 0 bases from J, with 23 bases between. This CDR3 comprises 20 residues. The CDR3 region has the DNA TGTGCCAGCTCACCAGGGACTCAGGGTGGGAGGCCTCACTCCTACAATGAGCAGTTCTTC. It codes for CASSPGTQGGRPHSYNEQFF.

The V and J genes are TRBV4-2 and TRBJ2-7, with TRBD2 as a possible D gene (7 bases). The germline V gene encodes CDR1 LGHNA and CDR2 YNFKEQ. The CDR3 contains 16 residues. Between the trimmed V and J ends, which lost 2 bases and 6 bases, there was a span of 20 bases. The CDR3 DNA reads as TGTGCCAGCAGCCAACCCTGGGGGGCGGGAGATGGCGAGCAGTACTTC. As protein: CASSQPWGAGDGEQYF.

This clonotype was counted a few times. The chain recombines TRBV5-1 with TRBJ1-5, with unresolved D. Germline V gene sequence: CDR1 SGHRS, CDR2 YFSETQ. V lost 0 bases to trimming and J lost 2 bases, with 9 bases between them. This CDR3 region has 15 residues. This chain's CDR3 is CASSLAPEGNQPQHF. As DNA, the CDR3 is TGCGCCAGCAGCTTGGCCCCCGAGGGCAATCAGCCCCAGCATTTT.

This clonotype was seen at least ten times. The CDR3 bases are TGTGCCAGCAGCTTAATCAGGGCCTACGAGCAGTACTTC. Translation: CASSLIRAYEQYF. The V call is TRBV7-9, the J call TRBJ2-7, with a weak D call TRBD1 (5 bases). The germline gives CDR1 SEHNR, CDR2 FQNEAQ (reference sequence). With 2 bases removed from V and 2 bases from J, the gap between germline ends came to 7 bases. The CDR3 totals 13 residues.

This clonotype appeared a few times. The chain carries TRBV29-1 and TRBJ1-1; no clear D gene. Germline CDR1 SQVTM, CDR2 ANQGSEA. Trimming pared 7 bases from V and 5 bases from J, leaving 11 bases between. CDR3 length: 11 residues. The CDR3 is CSGRGGTEAFF. CDR3 DNA sequence: TGCAGCGGTCGGGGAGGGACTGAAGCTTTCTTT. The variable domain in full, completed from reference TRBV29-1 and TRBJ1-1, reads SAVISQKPSRDICQRGTSLTIQCQVDSQVTMMFWYRQQPGQSLTLIATANQGSEATYESGFVIDKFPISRPNLTFSTLTVSNMSPEDSSIYLCSGRGGTEAFFGQGTRLTVV.

This clonotype was counted ten times or more. The J gene is TRBJ1-1, the V gene TRBV11-2; maybe TRBD1 (6 bases). Trimming removed 3 bases at V and 5 bases at J, with 16 bases between. CDR1 is SGHAT and CDR2 is FQNNGV in the germline V gene. The CDR3 is 15 residues long. CDR3 coding DNA: TGTGCCAGCAGCTTCGGGGGGCGAGGGAAGACTGAAGCTTTCTTT. Amino acid sequence: CASSFGGRGKTEAFF.

The table lists this clonotype with many counts. The gene calls are TRBV11-2 and TRBJ1-6, with D possibly being TRBD1 (6 bases). Per the germline V gene, CDR1 is SGHAT and CDR2 is FQNNGV. V dropped 1 base and J dropped 9 bases, with 10 bases sitting between them. The CDR3 is made up of 14 amino acids. DNA of the CDR3: TGTGCCAGCAGCTTAGCAGGGACATTTTCACCCCTCCACTTT. It yields the protein CASSLAGTFSPLHF.

This clonotype came up a few times. V is TRBV20-1 and J is TRBJ1-1, with a weak D call TRBD1 (5 bases). V was shortened by 6 bases and J by 4 bases, with 24 bases between the two germline ends. CDR1 and CDR2 (germline): DFQATT, SNEGSKA (reference sequence). The CDR3 contains 16 residues. CDR3 sequence (DNA): TGCAGTGCCCCAGAGGGCCGAGGGGCCCGGGGCACTGAAGCTTTCTTT. This sequence encodes CSAPEGRGARGTEAFF.

This clonotype was seen ten or more times. This chain links TRBV12-3 or TRBV12-4 with TRBJ2-1; 16 bases fit TRBD2. V dropped 3 bases and J dropped 12; count of bases not matched to a gene: 5. The CDR3 spans 15 residues. As DNA, the CDR3 is TGTGCCAGCAGTTTGGGACTAGCGGGGGGGCCAGGGCAGTTCTTC. It codes for CASSLGLAGGPGQFF.

There are a few counts of this clonotype. The chain links TRBV7-9 to TRBJ2-1; the D gene could be TRBD1 or TRBD2 (5 bases each). The germline V gene encodes CDR1 SEHNR and CDR2 FQNEAQ (reference sequence). CDR3 length: 13 residues. V was trimmed by 3 bases and J by 6 bases, leaving 9 bases between them. DNA of the CDR3: TGTGCCAGCAGCTTTGGGGGAGTCAATGAGCAGTTCTTC. It codes for CASSFGGVNEQFF.

A remark on this clonotype: A much larger clone lies one base from this, so it may be a read error. This chain connects TRBV5-1 to TRBJ2-3, with D perhaps matching TRBD1 (5 bases). The J call is uncertain, as TRBJ1-5 better fits the DNA end. The CDR3 sequence is 15 residues long. Germline values: CDR1 SGHRS, CDR2 YFSETQ. The CDR3 nucleotides are TGCGCCAGCAGCTTGTATGGGAGGGGCACAGATACGCAGCATTTT. Translated: CASSLYGRGTDTQHF.

V is TRBV4-1 and J is TRBJ2-1, with D tentatively TRBD2 (7 bases). Trimming took off 1 base at V and 0 bases at J, with 13 bases between the two ends. Germline V gene lookup returns CDR1 MGHRA and CDR2 YSYEKL. There are 17 residues in the CDR3. CDR3 DNA: TGCGCCAGCAGCCAAGTGGGGGGGGCGTTCTCCTACAATGAGCAGTTCTTC. Residues: CASSQVGGAFSYNEQFF.